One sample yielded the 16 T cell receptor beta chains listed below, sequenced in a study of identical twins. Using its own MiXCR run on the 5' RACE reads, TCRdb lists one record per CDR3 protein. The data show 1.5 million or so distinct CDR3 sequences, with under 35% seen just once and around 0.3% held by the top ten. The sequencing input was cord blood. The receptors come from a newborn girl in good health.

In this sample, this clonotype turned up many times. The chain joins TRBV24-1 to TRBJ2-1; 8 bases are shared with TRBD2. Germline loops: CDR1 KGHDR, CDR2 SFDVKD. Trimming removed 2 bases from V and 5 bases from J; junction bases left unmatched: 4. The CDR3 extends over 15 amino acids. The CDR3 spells CATSDWVAGHNEQFF. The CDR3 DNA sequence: TGTGCCACCAGTGATTGGGTAGCGGGGCACAATGAGCAGTTCTTC.

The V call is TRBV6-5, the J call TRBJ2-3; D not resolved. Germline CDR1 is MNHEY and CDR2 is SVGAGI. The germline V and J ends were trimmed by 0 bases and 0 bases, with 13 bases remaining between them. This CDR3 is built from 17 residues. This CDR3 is CASSYSRQALSTDTQYF. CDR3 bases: TGTGCCAGCAGTTACTCCCGGCAGGCGCTTAGCACAGATACGCAGTATTTT.

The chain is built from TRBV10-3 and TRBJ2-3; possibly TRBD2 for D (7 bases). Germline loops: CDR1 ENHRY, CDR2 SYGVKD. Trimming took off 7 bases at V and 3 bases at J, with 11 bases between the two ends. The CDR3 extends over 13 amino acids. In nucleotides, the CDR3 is TGTGCCATCATGCGGGGGCGGACAGATACGCAGTATTTT. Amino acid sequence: CAIMRGRTDTQYF.

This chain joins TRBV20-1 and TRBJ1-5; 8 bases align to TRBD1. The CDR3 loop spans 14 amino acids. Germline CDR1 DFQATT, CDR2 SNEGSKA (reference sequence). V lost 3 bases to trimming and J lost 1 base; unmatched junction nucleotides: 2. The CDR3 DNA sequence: TGCAGTGCTAGTTGGACAGGGAGCAATCAGCCCCAGCATTTT. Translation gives CSASWTGSNQPQHF.

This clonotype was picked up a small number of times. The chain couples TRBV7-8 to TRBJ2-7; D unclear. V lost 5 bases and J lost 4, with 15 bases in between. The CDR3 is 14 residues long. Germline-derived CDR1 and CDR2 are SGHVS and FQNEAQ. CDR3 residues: CASSLTLGMYEQYF. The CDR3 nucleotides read TGTGCCAGCAGCCTAACCTTGGGGATGTACGAGCAGTACTTC.

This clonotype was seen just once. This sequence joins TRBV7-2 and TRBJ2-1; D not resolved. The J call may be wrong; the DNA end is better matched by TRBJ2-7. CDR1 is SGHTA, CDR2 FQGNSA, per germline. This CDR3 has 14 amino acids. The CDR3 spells CASSLGWQYNEQYF. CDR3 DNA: TGTGCCAGCAGCTTAGGATGGCAGTACAATGAGCAGTACTTC.

The CDR3 nucleotides are TGCAGTGCTAGCGGCCAGGGGACCTACAATGAGCAGTACTTC. Encoded protein: CSASGQGTYNEQYF. The J gene is TRBJ2-1, the V gene TRBV20-1, with a possible D match to TRBD1 (6 bases). The better agreement between TRBJ2-7 and the DNA end casts doubt on the J call. The CDR3 is 14 residues long. Germline values: CDR1 DFQATT, CDR2 SNEGSKA (reference sequence).

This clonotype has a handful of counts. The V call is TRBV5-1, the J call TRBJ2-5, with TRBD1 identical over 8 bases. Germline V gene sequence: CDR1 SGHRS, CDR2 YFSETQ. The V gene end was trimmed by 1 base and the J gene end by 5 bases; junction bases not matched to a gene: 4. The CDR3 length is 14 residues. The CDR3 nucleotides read TGCGCCAGCAGCTTGCCGGGACAGGTGGAGACCCAGTACTTC. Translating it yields CASSLPGQVETQYF.

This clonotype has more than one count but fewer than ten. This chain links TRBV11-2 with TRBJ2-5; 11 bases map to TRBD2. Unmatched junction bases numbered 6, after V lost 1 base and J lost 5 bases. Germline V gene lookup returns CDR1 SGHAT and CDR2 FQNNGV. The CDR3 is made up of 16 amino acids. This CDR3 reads CASSLGSSGREETQYF. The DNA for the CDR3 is TGTGCCAGCAGCTTAGGTAGTAGCGGGAGGGAGGAGACCCAGTACTTC.

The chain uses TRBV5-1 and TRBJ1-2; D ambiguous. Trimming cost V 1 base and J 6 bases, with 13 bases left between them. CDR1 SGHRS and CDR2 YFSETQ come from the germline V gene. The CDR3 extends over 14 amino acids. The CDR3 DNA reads TGCGCCAGCAGCTTGAGGGCATCCCGGGATGGCTACACCTTC. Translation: CASSLRASRDGYTF.

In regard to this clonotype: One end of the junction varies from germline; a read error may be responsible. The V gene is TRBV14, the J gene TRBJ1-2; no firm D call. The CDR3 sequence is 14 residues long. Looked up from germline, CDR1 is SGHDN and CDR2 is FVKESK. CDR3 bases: TGTGCCAGCATCCAAGAAGCAGCCAACTATGGCTACACCTTC. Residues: CASIQEAANYGYTF. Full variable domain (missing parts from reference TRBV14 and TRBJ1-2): EAGVTQFPSHSVIEKGQTVTLRCDPISGHDNLYWYRRVMGKEIKFLLHFVKESKQDESGMPNNRFLAERTGGTYSTLKVQPAELEDSGVYFCASIQEAANYGYTFGSGTRLTVV.

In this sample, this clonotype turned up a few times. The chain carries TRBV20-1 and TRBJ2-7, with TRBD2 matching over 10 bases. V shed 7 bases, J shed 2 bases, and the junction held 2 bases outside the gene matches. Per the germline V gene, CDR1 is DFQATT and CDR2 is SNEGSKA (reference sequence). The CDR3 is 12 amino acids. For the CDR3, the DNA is TGCAGTGGGCTAGCGGGGGCCTACGAGCAGTACTTC. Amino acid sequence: CSGLAGAYEQYF.

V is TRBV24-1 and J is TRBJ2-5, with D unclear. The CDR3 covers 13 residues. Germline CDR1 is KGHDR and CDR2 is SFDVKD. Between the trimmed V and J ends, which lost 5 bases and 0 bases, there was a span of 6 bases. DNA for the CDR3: TGTGCCACCAGTGGACGGTACCAAGAGACCCAGTACTTC. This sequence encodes CATSGRYQETQYF.

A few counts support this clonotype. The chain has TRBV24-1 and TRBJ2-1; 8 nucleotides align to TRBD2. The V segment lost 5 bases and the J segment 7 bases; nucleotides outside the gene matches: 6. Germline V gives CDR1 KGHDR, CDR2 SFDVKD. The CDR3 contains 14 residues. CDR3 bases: TGTGCCACCAGTGGTACGGGAGGGCCGAATGAGCAGTTCTTC. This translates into CATSGTGGPNEQFF.

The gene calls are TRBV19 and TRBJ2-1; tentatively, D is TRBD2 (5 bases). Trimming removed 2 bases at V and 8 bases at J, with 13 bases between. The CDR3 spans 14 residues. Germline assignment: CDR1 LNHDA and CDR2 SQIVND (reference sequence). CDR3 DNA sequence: TGTGCCAGTAGTATACATAACGGGGTAGATGAGCAGTTCTTC. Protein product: CASSIHNGVDEQFF.

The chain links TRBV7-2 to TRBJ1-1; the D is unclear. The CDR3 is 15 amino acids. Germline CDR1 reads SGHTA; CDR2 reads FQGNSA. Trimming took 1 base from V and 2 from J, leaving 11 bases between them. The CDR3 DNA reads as TGTGCCAGCAGCTTAGAAAGCGCCATTAACACTGAAGCTTTCTTT. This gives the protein CASSLESAINTEAFF.